The sequence of this T cell receptor beta chain was determined in a study of cytomegalovirus exposure and HLA in healthy donors. The PCR contained 60 Vbeta and 13 Jbeta primers. Sequenced by immunoSEQ multiplex PCR; TCRdb stores in-frame clones only, minus some. This sample yields around 14,000 clones, of which roughly 60% are seen a single time; 17% belongs to the top ten. With V trimmed by 3 bases and J by 3 bases, 4 bases remained unmatched. CDR3 length: 15 residues. Looked up from germline, CDR1 is MNHEY and CDR2 is SVGAGI. The chain links TRBV6-5 to TRBJ2-1, with 8 positions matching TRBD2. Sequenced material: PBMCs. The clonotype originates from a woman in her forties or fifties in good health and CMV-seropositive. For the CDR3, the DNA is TGTGCCAGCAGTTATCTTACTAGCGGCTACAATGAGCAGTTCTTC. Its translation is CASSYLTSGYNEQFF.